The 13 T cell receptor beta chains below come from one sample, sequenced in a study of cytomegalovirus exposure and HLA in healthy donors. A multiplex PCR was run with 60 Vbeta primers and 13 Jbeta primers. The method was immunoSEQ multiplex PCR; TCRdb's version includes in-frame clones alone and lacks a portion of them. The table lists over 200,000 clones, more than 70% of them singletons. Material for sequencing was PBMCs. All receptors derive from a human donor in good health.

This clone was recorded a few times. The chain joins TRBV2 to TRBJ2-5; TRBD1 might be the D (6 bases). The V gene's germline CDR1 is SNHLY and CDR2 FYNNEI. V was shortened by 7 bases and J by 2 bases, with 11 bases between the two germline ends. This CDR3 is built from 13 residues. The CDR3: CASTQDRQETQYF. The CDR3 nucleotides read TGTGCCAGCACTCAGGACAGACAAGAGACCCAGTACTTC.

This clone was seen a handful of times. For the CDR3, the DNA is TGTGCCAGCAGCCAGAGGACATACTCCTACGAGCAGTACTTC. Its protein is CASSQRTYSYEQYF. This chain connects TRBV14 to TRBJ2-5, with a tentative D call TRBD1 (5 bases). The J call is in doubt because the DNA end fits TRBJ2-7 better. The CDR3 runs 14 residues. From germline, CDR1 is SGHDN and CDR2 FVKESK.

The chain is built from TRBV28 and TRBJ2-3, with D possibly TRBD2 on 5 matching bases. Germline CDR1 is MDHEN and CDR2 is SYDVKM. The V and J ends lost 1 base and 1 base respectively, with 15 bases between them. The CDR3 contains 17 residues. The CDR3 region is CASSLYTGIGGTDTQYF. For the CDR3, the DNA is TGTGCCAGCAGTTTATACACGGGGATCGGGGGCACAGATACGCAGTATTTT.

This chain joins TRBV10-3 and TRBJ1-5; D unresolved. Germline lookup yields CDR1 ENHRY and CDR2 SYGVKD. There are 13 residues in the CDR3. V gave up 3 bases and J gave up 5 bases, with 8 bases separating them. The CDR3 DNA sequence: TGTGCCATCAGTGATACCGGGGATCAGCCCCAGCATTTT. Translated: CAISDTGDQPQHF.

The chain joins TRBV10-2 to TRBJ2-2, with TRBD2 matching over 9 bases. CDR3 length: 16 residues. Germline CDR1 is WSHSY and CDR2 is SAAADI. V gave up 10 bases and J gave up 5 bases; unmatched junction bases: 14. Written as DNA, the CDR3 is TGCGCCACCGAGACATTAGCGGGAGTAGGGACCGGGGAGCTGTTTTTT. Translated, it gives CATETLAGVGTGELFF.

This clone appeared a single time. The genes are TRBV28 and TRBJ2-1; 10 positions agree with TRBD2. The CDR3 sequence is 17 residues long. J was trimmed by 8 bases and V by 3 bases; bases with no gene match: 13. Germline lookup yields CDR1 MDHEN and CDR2 SYDVKM. This chain's CDR3 is CASSFSLAGAPRDEQFF. The CDR3 bases are TGTGCCAGCAGTTTTAGTCTAGCGGGAGCCCCAAGGGATGAGCAGTTCTTC.

This chain links TRBV7-3 with TRBJ2-1; 7 nucleotides agree with TRBD2. Germline trimming cut 5 bases from V and 4 bases from J; bases unmatched to any gene: 5. The V gene's germline CDR1 is SGHTA and CDR2 FQGTGA. The CDR3 covers 14 residues. The CDR3 loop is CASSLGGDYNEQFF. CDR3 coding DNA: TGTGCCAGCAGCCTGGGGGGGGATTACAATGAGCAGTTCTTC.

The rearrangement joins TRBV6-1 to TRBJ1-5; D possibly corresponds to TRBD1 (5 bases). Germline V gene lookup returns CDR1 MNHNS and CDR2 SASEGT. With 7 bases removed from V and 3 bases from J, the gap between germline ends came to 10 bases. The CDR3 covers 13 residues. The CDR3, as DNA: TGTGCCAGCACCCAGGGCTCCAATCAGCCCCAGCATTTT. Translating gives CASTQGSNQPQHF.

This clone was seen just once. J is TRBJ2-4 and V is TRBV19, with D possibly matching TRBD2 (5 bases). There are 13 residues in the CDR3. The germline CDR1 and CDR2 sequences are LNHDA and SQIVND (reference sequence). V shed 10 bases and J shed 3 bases, with 13 bases lying between them. Here the CDR3 reads CATPGYHKNIQYF. CDR3 nucleotides: TGTGCCACCCCGGGGTATCACAAAAACATTCAGTACTTC.

The V and J genes are TRBV7-8 and TRBJ2-2; 9 positions agree with TRBD2. CDR1 is SGHVS and CDR2 is FQNEAQ in the germline V gene. The junction had 8 bases not matched to a gene; V was cut back by 3 bases and J by 6 bases. CDR3 length: 16 residues. This CDR3 is CASSFRVAGESGELFF. The CDR3 DNA follows: TGTGCCAGCAGCTTTAGGGTAGCGGGAGAGTCCGGGGAGCTGTTTTTT.

The rearrangement joins TRBV5-4 to TRBJ2-1; 8 nucleotides align to TRBD2. V was clipped by 3 bases and J by 0 bases; unmatched bases: 8. Germline loops: CDR1 SGHNT, CDR2 YYREEE (reference sequence). The CDR3 spans 17 residues. CDR3 region: CASSSGAGGNSYNEQFF. The DNA of the CDR3 is TGTGCCAGCAGCTCTGGTGCGGGAGGCAACTCCTACAATGAGCAGTTCTTC.

This chain connects TRBV9 to TRBJ2-2; D is unclear. The CDR3 is 16 residues long. From germline, CDR1 is SGDLS and CDR2 YYNGEE. Trimming shortened V by 0 bases and J by 1 base, and 10 bases separated the two germline ends. Written as DNA, the CDR3 is TGTGCCAGCAGCGTAGCTGGCGGAGAGAACACCGGGGAGCTGTTTTTT. Protein product: CASSVAGGENTGELFF.

This clone was observed once. The genes are TRBV9 and TRBJ2-5, with 9 bases identical to TRBD2. There are 15 residues in the CDR3. V was pared by 3 bases and J by 4 bases, with 7 bases of the junction left unmatched. Germline CDR1 is SGDLS and CDR2 is YYNGEE. The CDR3 bases are TGTGCCAGCAGCGCAGAGGAGGGACTAGCAGAGACCCAGTACTTC. It is translated as CASSAEEGLAETQYF. The full variable domain, in which reference TRBV9 and TRBJ2-5 provide the parts outside the CDR3, is DSGVTQTPKHLITATGQRVTLRCSPRSGDLSVYWYQQSLDQGLQFLIQYYNGEERAKGNILERFSAQQFPDLHSELNLSSLELGDSALYFCASSAEEGLAETQYFGPGTRLLVL.